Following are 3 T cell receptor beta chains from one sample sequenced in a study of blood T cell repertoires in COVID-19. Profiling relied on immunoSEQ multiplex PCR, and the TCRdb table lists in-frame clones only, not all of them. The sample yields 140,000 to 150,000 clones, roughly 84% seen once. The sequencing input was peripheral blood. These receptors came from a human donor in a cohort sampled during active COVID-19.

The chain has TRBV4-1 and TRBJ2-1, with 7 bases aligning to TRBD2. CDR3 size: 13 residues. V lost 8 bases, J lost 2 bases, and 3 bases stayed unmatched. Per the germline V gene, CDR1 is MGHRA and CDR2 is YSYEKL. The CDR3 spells CASAGEPYNEQFF. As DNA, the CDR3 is TGCGCCAGCGCGGGAGAACCCTACAATGAGCAGTTCTTC.

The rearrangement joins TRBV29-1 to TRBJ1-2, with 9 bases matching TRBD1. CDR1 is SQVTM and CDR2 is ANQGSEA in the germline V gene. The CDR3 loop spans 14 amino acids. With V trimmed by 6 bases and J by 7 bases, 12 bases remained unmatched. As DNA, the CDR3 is TGCAGCGTCGCCGGGACAGGGAGCGGTGGTGGCTACACCTTC. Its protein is CSVAGTGSGGGYTF.

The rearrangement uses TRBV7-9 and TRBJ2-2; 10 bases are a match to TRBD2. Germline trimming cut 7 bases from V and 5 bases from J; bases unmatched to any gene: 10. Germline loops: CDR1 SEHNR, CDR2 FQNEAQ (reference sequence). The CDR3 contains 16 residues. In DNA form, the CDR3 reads TGTGCCAGCACCCCGGGACTAGCGATGGGAACCGGGGAGCTGTTTTTT. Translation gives CASTPGLAMGTGELFF.